The T cell receptor beta chain under discussion was sequenced for a study of T-cell reconstitution after alpha-beta-depleted transplantation in children (dated by TCRdb to about 2016). Regarding the study in general: The study quantitatively tracked T-cell immune reconstitution after TCRalphabeta/CD19-depleted allogeneic hematopoietic cell transplantation in children using TCR repertoire profiling. Results the study describes overall, beyond this receptor: The apparently early recovery of alphabetaT-cell counts about two months after transplant reportedly depended on only several hundred rapidly expanded clones that came from non-depleted graft cells. The frequencies of hyperexpanded clones fell over the following months, and after one year, T-cell counts and TCRbeta diversity were mostly attributed to newly produced T cells. In some patients, high TCRbeta diversity at day 60 was attributed to recipient T cells and intrathymic progenitors that had survived conditioning.

This clonotype occurred a few times. Its antigen remains unidentified. No much larger clone is present one base from it, and per-base qualities are unavailable. The library came from PCR. Reads for this sample came from an Illumina HiSeq 2500. Molecular barcoding was employed in the preparation of TCR libraries, with unique molecular identifiers being used to normalize TCRbeta repertoire quantification. TCRdb handled the public reads itself, with Q25 trimming in fastp and clone calling in MiXCR, and kept productive beta chains. Entries are consolidated by CDR3 protein sequence, retaining the most common genes and DNA. For this sample there are over 400,000 distinct CDR3 sequences; around 46% appear just once. 27% of the sample is taken by the ten largest. Per the publication, the treatment or condition label means: allogeneic hematopoietic cell transplantation with graft depleted of TCRalphabeta T cells and CD19 B cells. TCRalphabeta/CD19-depleted allogeneic hematopoietic cell grafts were given to the transplant recipients, all of whom were children.

V lost 5 bases and J lost 4 bases; the stretch between them is 12 bases long. Via the germline V gene, CDR1 is SGHVS and CDR2 FNYEAQ. The CDR3, cysteine through phenylalanine, is 14 amino acids long. Only the CDR3 part of the read is kept: 42 bases, read in frame from the first base. This clonotype originated in a girl between 2 and 10 years old with aplastic anemia, due to receive a stem cell transplant. The sample here was PBMCs, taken before TCRalphabeta/CD19-depleted stem cell transplant. The chain links TRBV7-6 with TRBJ2-1; confidence is insufficient to name the D gene. The nucleotide sequence is given as TGTGCCAGCAGCGAACTAACTTCTTACAATGAGCAGTTCTTC. This translates into CASSELTSYNEQFF.